The present entry profiles one T cell receptor beta chain with its context. The antigen is undetermined. Time point here: week 5, during vaccination. The investigators gave 300 ug of mutant IDH1 20-mer peptide in each vaccine dose, together with topical imiquimod. The sample comes from a study of a mutant IDH1 vaccine in newly diagnosed glioma. Study as a whole: Treated patients, averaging roughly 40 years, were about 60% male and about 38% female. Prior therapy was radiotherapy, temozolomide, or both; most received both.

Trimming left V 0 bases short and J 4 bases short, with 7 bases between. The germline gives CDR1 SEHNR, CDR2 FQNEAQ (reference sequence). This CDR3 has 14 amino acids. Data came from immunoSEQ multiplex PCR; TCRdb stores just in-frame clones and leaves some out. The sample yields tens of thousands of clones, approximately 86% seen once. Study results and limitations: Detectable vaccine-induced immune responses arose in 80% to 95% of patients.

This chain connects TRBV7-9 to TRBJ2-1, with D unclear. The source was PBMCs, collected from a glioma patient whose treatment included an IDH1 peptide vaccine. The TCR originated in a woman in her late teens or twenties with glioma. Some clones in this sample may be carry-over from other donors' samples. The DNA for the CDR3 is TGTGCCAGCAGCTTAGCGCTGGATTACAATGAGCAGTTCTTC. Translation gives CASSLALDYNEQFF.